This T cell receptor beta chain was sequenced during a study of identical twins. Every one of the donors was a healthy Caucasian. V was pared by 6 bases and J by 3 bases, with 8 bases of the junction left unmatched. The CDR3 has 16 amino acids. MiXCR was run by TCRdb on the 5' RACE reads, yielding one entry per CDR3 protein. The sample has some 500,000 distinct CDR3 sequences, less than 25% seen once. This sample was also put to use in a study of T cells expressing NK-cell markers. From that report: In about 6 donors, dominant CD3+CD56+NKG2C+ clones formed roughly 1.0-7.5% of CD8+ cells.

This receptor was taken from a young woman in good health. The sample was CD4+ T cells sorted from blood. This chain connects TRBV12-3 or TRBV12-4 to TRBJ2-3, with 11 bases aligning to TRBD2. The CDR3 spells CASRLAGALRTDTQYF. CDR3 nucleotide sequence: TGTGCCAGCAGACTAGCGGGGGCACTACGGACAGATACGCAGTATTTT.